This is a list of T cell receptor beta chains from one sample in a study of blood T cells in healthy people across ages. MiXCR, applied by TCRdb to the 5' RACE reads, yields one record per CDR3 protein. Of more than 650,000 distinct CDR3 sequences in the sample, approximately 21% were seen once. Sequencing was done on a sample of blood. The source is a man between 65 and 85 years old in good health. CDR3s include the opening cysteine and the closing phenylalanine or tryptophan. The D gene is left open where the match is weak. Clone size is stated in some rows and not others, as once, few, many or a class when expanded.

abundance,j_gene,d_gene,v_gene,CDR3aa,CDR3nt
-,TRBJ2-2,-,TRBV5-1,CASSGVGTGELFF,TGCGCCAGCAGCGGTGTTGGCACCGGGGAGCTGTTTTTT
-,TRBJ1-1,-,TRBV5-5,CASSLGGVKSLTEAFF,TGTGCCAGCAGCTTGGGGGGGGTCAAATCCCTCACTGAAGCTTTCTTT
few,TRBJ2-7,-,TRBV5-1,CASSFQGWTSYEQYF,TGCGCCAGCAGCTTTCAGGGTTGGACGTCCTACGAGCAGTACTTC
few,TRBJ2-7,-,TRBV2,CASSGTFTYEQYF,TGTGCCAGCTCCGGGACTTTTACCTACGAGCAGTACTTC
few,TRBJ1-6,-,TRBV27,CASSLNEGTYNSPLHF,TGTGCCAGCAGTTTAAACGAAGGGACATATAATTCACCCCTCCACTTT
few,TRBJ2-7,TRBD2,TRBV7-2,CASSPGSGGLYEQYF,TGTGCCAGCAGCCCGGGGAGCGGGGGGCTCTACGAGCAGTACTTC
-,TRBJ1-2,-,TRBV20-1,CSARSQTNYGYTF,TGCAGTGCTAGGAGCCAGACTAACTATGGCTACACCTTC
few,TRBJ1-2,-,TRBV9,CASSAGIGLGNYGYTF,TGTGCCAGCAGCGCTGGGATTGGGCTGGGTAACTATGGCTACACCTTC
-,TRBJ2-7,TRBD1,TRBV5-6,CASSLGDRVFYEQYF,TGTGCCAGCAGCTTGGGCGACAGGGTTTTTTACGAGCAGTACTTC
few,TRBJ1-2,-,TRBV28,CASSLSPAANYGYTF,TGTGCCAGCAGTTTATCCCCGGCGGCTAACTATGGCTACACCTTC
-,TRBJ2-5,-,TRBV6-2/TRBV6-3,CASSYDGETQYF,TGTGCCAGCAGTTACGACGGAGAGACCCAGTACTTC
-,TRBJ2-3,TRBD2,TRBV12-3/TRBV12-4,CASRGTSALGDTQYF,TGTGCCAGCAGGGGGACTAGCGCATTGGGGGATACGCAGTATTTT
-,TRBJ1-1,-,TRBV3-1,CASSQDWGSGAEAFF,TGTGCCAGCAGCCAAGATTGGGGTTCCGGGGCTGAAGCTTTCTTT
-,TRBJ2-7,-,TRBV19,CASSIVPGQNYEQYF,TGTGCCAGTAGTATAGTACCGGGTCAAAACTACGAGCAGTACTTC
many,TRBJ1-1,-,TRBV12-3/TRBV12-4,CASETPGGTEAFF,TGTGCCAGCGAGACACCCGGGGGGACTGAAGCTTTCTTT
few,TRBJ2-1,TRBD2,TRBV12-3/TRBV12-4,CASSLNLRAGGKYNEQFF,TGTGCCAGCAGTTTGAATCTGAGAGCGGGAGGAAAGTACAATGAGCAGTTCTTC
-,TRBJ2-1,-,TRBV15,CATSRPSRRDNEQFF,TGTGCCACCAGCAGACCTAGCAGGAGAGACAATGAGCAGTTCTTC
-,TRBJ2-3,-,TRBV20-1,CSAAKVDTQYF,TGCAGTGCCGCTAAGGTAGATACGCAGTATTTT
-,TRBJ1-2,-,TRBV4-1,CASSQEGRLSIYTF,TGCGCCAGCAGCCAAGAGGGCAGGCTTTCTATCTACACCTTC
-,TRBJ2-3,TRBD2,TRBV20-1,CSARGTSVTDTQYF,TGCAGTGCTAGAGGGACTAGCGTCACAGATACGCAGTATTTT
-,TRBJ2-1,TRBD1,TRBV6-5,CASSSDRGMYNEQFF,TGTGCCAGCAGTTCCGACAGGGGGATGTACAATGAGCAGTTCTTC
-,TRBJ2-5,-,TRBV20-1,CSASPQAQYF,TGCAGTGCTAGTCCCCAGGCCCAGTACTTC
-,TRBJ2-7,-,TRBV20-1,CSAPRASQREQYF,TGCAGTGCTCCCCGGGCCTCCCAAAGGGAGCAGTACTTC
-,TRBJ1-1,-,TRBV7-2,CASSLGGSLNTEAFF,TGTGCCAGCAGCTTAGGAGGCAGTCTGAACACTGAAGCTTTCTTT
-,TRBJ1-5,-,TRBV5-1,CASSLDGARQPQHF,TGCGCCAGCAGCTTGGACGGGGCACGCCAGCCCCAGCATTTT
-,TRBJ2-4,TRBD1,TRBV28,CASRDRDIVAKNIQYF,TGTGCCAGCCGGGACAGGGATATTGTGGCCAAAAACATTCAGTACTTC
-,TRBJ2-5,-,TRBV3-1,CASSQHKTAQETQYF,TGTGCCAGCAGCCAACATAAGACAGCCCAAGAGACCCAGTACTTC
few,TRBJ2-3,-,TRBV2,CASSVTIRDTQYF,TGTGCCAGCAGTGTGACAATCCGGGATACGCAGTATTTT
-,TRBJ1-2,TRBD1,TRBV10-3,CAISKDRDYGYTF,TGTGCCATCAGCAAAGACAGGGATTATGGCTACACCTTC
-,TRBJ2-1,-,TRBV7-8,CASSSGWDEQFF,TGTGCCAGCAGCAGTGGCTGGGATGAGCAGTTCTTC
-,TRBJ1-2,-,TRBV3-1,CASSQEPDYGYTF,TGTGCCAGCAGCCAAGAGCCCGACTATGGCTACACCTTC
few,TRBJ2-2,TRBD1,TRBV5-1,CASSPQDRGDTGELFF,TGCGCCAGCAGCCCCCAAGACAGGGGAGACACCGGGGAGCTGTTTTTT
few,TRBJ1-4,-,TRBV18,CASSPNTGWTANEKLFF,TGTGCCAGCTCACCAAATACAGGGTGGACGGCTAATGAAAAACTGTTTTTT
-,TRBJ2-3,-,TRBV12-3/TRBV12-4,CASSLSGVRADTQYF,TGTGCCAGCAGTTTATCAGGGGTTAGAGCAGATACGCAGTATTTT
-,TRBJ1-4,-,TRBV7-9,CASSLWRDEEKLFF,TGTGCCAGCAGCTTATGGAGGGACGAAGAAAAACTGTTTTTT
few,TRBJ2-3,-,TRBV11-1,CASSLMAHTQYF,TGTGCCAGCAGCTTAATGGCCCATACGCAGTATTTT
-,TRBJ2-1,TRBD1,TRBV10-3,CAISDPNRGHYNEQFF,TGTGCCATCAGTGATCCGAACAGGGGCCACTACAATGAGCAGTTCTTC
few,TRBJ2-3,TRBD2,TRBV4-1,CASSQEGGGSTDTQYF,TGCGCCAGCAGCCAAGAAGGCGGGGGAAGCACAGATACGCAGTATTTT
-,TRBJ2-1,-,TRBV20-1,CSATPSDNEQFF,TGCAGTGCTACCCCTAGCGACAATGAGCAGTTCTTC
-,TRBJ2-2,-,TRBV20-1,CSSRVGTGTGELFF,TGCAGTAGTAGGGTGGGGACGGGCACCGGGGAGCTGTTTTTT
-,TRBJ2-3,-,TRBV5-1,CASSFQPNGDTQYF,TGCGCCAGCAGCTTCCAACCAAACGGTGATACGCAGTATTTT
once,TRBJ2-5,TRBD2,TRBV7-9,CASSLVTSGGYQEAQYF,TGTGCCAGCAGCTTAGTGACCAGCGGGGGGTACCAAGAAGCCCAGTACTTC
few,TRBJ1-4,-,TRBV12-3/TRBV12-4,CASSSYAIEKLFF,TGTGCCAGCAGTTCTTACGCGATTGAAAAACTGTTTTTT
-,TRBJ2-1,-,TRBV7-3,CASSLIAEQQFF,TGTGCCAGCAGCTTAATTGCGGAACAGCAGTTCTTC
few,TRBJ1-1,-,TRBV25-1,CASSEYLGSPEAFF,TGTGCCAGCAGTGAATATCTGGGGAGTCCTGAAGCTTTCTTT
-,TRBJ2-5,TRBD1,TRBV5-1,CASSTLQGTSETQYF,TGCGCCAGCAGCACCCTACAGGGGACATCAGAGACCCAGTACTTC
-,TRBJ2-6,-,TRBV6-4,CASSDASTGANVLTF,TGTGCCAGCAGTGACGCTAGCACCGGGGCCAACGTCCTGACTTTC
few,TRBJ2-3,TRBD2,TRBV5-1,CASSFWPRTGLAGVIKADTQYF,TGCGCCAGCAGCTTTTGGCCGCGGACGGGACTAGCGGGAGTGATAAAAGCAGATACGCAGTATTTT
few,TRBJ2-3,-,TRBV7-9,CASSIQGFTDTQYF,TGTGCCAGCAGCATACAGGGTTTCACAGATACGCAGTATTTT
-,TRBJ1-1,TRBD1,TRBV6-2/TRBV6-3,CASSQDRAEAFF,TGTGCCAGCAGCCAGGACAGGGCTGAAGCTTTCTTT
few,TRBJ2-1,-,TRBV5-1,CASSLDTWNEQFF,TGCGCCAGCAGTCTCGATACCTGGAATGAGCAGTTCTTC
few,TRBJ2-3,-,TRBV20-1,CSEQHIDTQYF,TGCAGTGAGCAGCACATAGATACGCAGTATTTT
many,TRBJ1-1,-,TRBV28,CASTPLTGSMNTEAFF,TGTGCCAGCACCCCCCTCACAGGATCCATGAACACTGAAGCTTTCTTT
-,TRBJ1-2,TRBD1,TRBV4-3,CASSQGDRGRSGYTF,TGCGCCAGCAGCCAAGGGGACAGGGGGCGAAGTGGCTACACCTTC
-,TRBJ2-1,-,TRBV12-3/TRBV12-4,CASSTTNEQFF,TGTGCCAGCAGCACCACCAATGAGCAGTTCTTC